This TCR beta chain was identified in a study of naive and memory T cell subsets (dated by TCRdb to between 2016 and 2019). Study-level background: Sorted naive and memory T cell subsets from peripheral blood were analyzed in the study using a UMI-based, open-source pipeline for TCR alpha and beta sequencing. RNA was DNase-treated and reverse transcribed with TCR constant-region primers, mostly using SuperScript III. The functional CMV T cell responses agreed completely with IgG serology results. Beyond this particular receptor, the publication reports: The repertoire findings for the naive and memory subsets could not be validated, as no ground truth was available. RNA-based TCR counts may be influenced by expression changes linked to T cell activation and differentiation. A few larger clonotypes were found in naive repertoires, especially CD8, and these larger clonotypes were possibly memory cells re-expressing CD45RA. After error correction, over 95% of naive TCR sequences appeared only once, giving much steeper abundance distributions than memory subsets. In both CD4 and CD8 cells, going from naive through CM, EM and EMRA, the Gini index went up while Shannon and inverse Simpson diversity went down. A power law was followed by TCR abundance, with an exponent that differed between naive and memory subsets but was consistent across the three individuals. Clonotypes were defined as single alpha or beta chain sequences, not paired alpha/beta receptors.

Details on this clonotype: Its antigen remains undetermined. Base qualities are not recorded, but no much larger clone differs from it by a single base.

Library preparation used UMI-ligation and nested PCR. The beta constant-region primer was an equimolar mix of two oligonucleotides covering both TRBC1 and TRBC2. The ligated cDNA went through four rounds of PCR with nested alpha and beta constant-region primers together with the SP2 primer. T4 RNA ligase 1 ligated a single-stranded oligonucleotide carrying the SP2 primer and a 12-nucleotide UMI to the cDNA 3' end. The ligation reaction was kept at 16 degrees C for 20-24 hours. PCR2 was typically performed as a SYBR Green qPCR and was stopped at a predetermined threshold so that over-amplification was prevented. Every purification after the first one was done using Agencourt AMPure XP magnetic beads. Library quantification was done by Qubit, followed by a TapeStation check on which the main peak was expected at around 650 bp. The pooled libraries were sequenced on an Illumina MiSeq using v2 2x251 paired-end kits, which usually yielded 1-2 million reads per sample. Each sample's library went into the pool at about 4.1 nM, and roughly 4.5-8% PhiX was added to help with cluster recognition. The source study handled its data this way. Decombinator assigned V and J genes to Demultiplexor-processed FASTQ reads by tag matching, allowing a single base-pair mismatch. UMIs were used by Collapsinator to correct both sequencing errors and frequency errors arising from PCR heterogeneity. TCRs were translated and CDR3s were extracted from the conserved cysteine to the FGXG phenylalanine by CDR3Translator, with non-productive sequences being flagged. Gini, Shannon entropy and inverse Simpson indices were computed after subsampling the repertoires to the same number of UMI-defined TCRs. Power-law fits to clonotype abundance distributions were performed by maximum likelihood within the linear range. When run on a single naive CD8 sample, MIGEC and the pipeline yielded similar UMI counts, similar unique TCR numbers and similar clonal distributions. In one analysis, naive TCRs that were also found in any memory subset of the same donor were excluded from the naive repertoire. The repertoires were searched for 5,500 to 7,500 CMV-associated CDR3 sequences that had been compiled from VDJdb and a published dataset. The public reads were reprocessed in TCRdb via fastp at Q25 and MiXCR, keeping in-frame beta chains. When rows share a CDR3 protein, they turn into one entry using the most common DNA and genes. The V and J calls follow TCRdb's processing rather than the paper's. The sample has roughly 97,000 distinct CDR3 sequences on record, approximately 14% of them singletons. The top ten constitute 2.5% to 3.5% of the sample.

Including cysteine and phenylalanine, the CDR3 has 17 amino acids. Solely the CDR3 DNA is kept, with 51 bases framed from the first base. Separate amplification of TCR alpha and beta chain libraries was performed from the second PCR step onward. CMV status of each donor was established by measuring IFNgamma production from CD4+ T cells after fresh PBMCs were stimulated overnight with CMV viral lysate. Using Miltenyi beads, CD4 T cells were first positively selected, and CD8 T cells were then positively selected from the CD4-negative fraction. Cells were stained for CD3, CD4, CD8, CD45RA, CD27 and a live/dead dye and were sorted on a BD Aria II into four subsets based on CD45RA and CD27. A few healthy volunteers provided blood, and each donor's sample was split into CD4 and CD8 T cells and then further divided into four differentiation subsets. Around 120 ml of peripheral blood was collected from each donor, and PBMC were isolated by Ficoll-Paque PLUS density-gradient centrifugation. Sorted cells were lysed in RLT buffer, after which RNA was extracted using a Qiagen RNeasy kit and stored at -80 degrees C.

Sequences were obtained from naive CD8+ T cells from blood. What this sample's cell subset or site label stands for: naive T cells, CD45RA high CD27+. This TCR derives from a human donor in good health. This receptor chain uses TRBV21-1 and TRBJ2-3; the D call TRBD2 from the table was never checked on the DNA. TRBV21-1 is listed as a pseudogene. The DNA sequence reads TGTGCCAGCAGCAGTCGTCAGGGACTATACCGCACAGATACGCAGTATTTT. This sequence encodes CASSSRQGLYRTDTQYF.